The 5 T cell receptor beta chains below were found in one sample sequenced in a study of vaccination and CD4 T cells after COVID-19. The time point was: late sampling 161 to 241 days after vaccination in three convalescent patients. Described treatment: approximately 9-day PBMC culture with coronavirus spike peptide pools or control peptides (ViraFEST assay). These receptors' targets are unknown. Cultured CD4+ T cell DNA underwent sequencing with the Oncomine TCR Beta short-read assay. MiXCR, run by TCRdb on the PCR reads, gives a single entry per CDR3 protein. The table includes 20,000 to 25,000 distinct CDR3 sequences, around 37% detected once. This material consisted of CD4+ T cells from blood, cultured in vitro, taken about 7 months after SARS-CoV-2 vaccination. The receptors stem from a human donor who had recovered from COVID-19.

The chain employs TRBV6-1 and TRBJ1-2; tentative D call: TRBD1 (6 bases). V gave up 5 bases and J gave up 4 bases, with 11 bases separating them. Germline CDR1 reads MNHNS; CDR2 reads SASEGT. The CDR3 sequence is 13 residues long. The CDR3 sequence is CASSPGGVYGYTF. The CDR3 nucleotides read TGTGCCAGCAGTCCGGGGGGCGTCTATGGCTACACCTTC.

This clonotype was observed a handful of times. The chain couples TRBV20-1 to TRBJ2-1; D remains ambiguous. V was pared by 6 bases and J by 9 bases, with 15 bases between. Germline CDR1 reads DFQATT; CDR2 reads SNEGSKA (reference sequence). The CDR3 is made up of 12 amino acids. CDR3 sequence (DNA): TGCAGTGCGAACGTCCCCCCCAGTGAGCAGTTCTTC. Protein: CSANVPPSEQFF.

This chain joins TRBV20-1 and TRBJ2-5, with no clear D. Germline loops: CDR1 DFQATT, CDR2 SNEGSKA (reference sequence). V lost 5 bases and J 7 bases, leaving 11 bases between the germline ends. The CDR3 runs to 11 residues. In DNA form, the CDR3 reads TGCAGTGCTGGGCCGAAAGTGACCCAGTACTTC. This encodes CSAGPKVTQYF.

The table lists this clonotype with a few counts. This chain connects TRBV19 to TRBJ2-2, with 10 bases matching TRBD1. The trim removed 6 bases at V and 6 bases at J, leaving 4 bases unmatched. From germline, CDR1 is LNHDA and CDR2 SQIVND (reference sequence). The CDR3 length is 14 residues. CDR3 DNA: TGTGCCAGTAGGGGGACAGGGGTAGCCGGGGAGCTGTTTTTT. Protein: CASRGTGVAGELFF.

The rearrangement links TRBV19 to TRBJ1-5; D is unclear. Germline V gene sequence: CDR1 LNHDA, CDR2 SQIVND (reference sequence). This CDR3 has 16 amino acids. Trimming took 7 bases from V and 1 from J, leaving 17 bases between them. The CDR3 sequence: CASNLRVGRSNQPQHF. The CDR3 DNA reads TGTGCCAGTAATCTGAGGGTCGGGAGGAGCAATCAGCCCCAGCATTTT.